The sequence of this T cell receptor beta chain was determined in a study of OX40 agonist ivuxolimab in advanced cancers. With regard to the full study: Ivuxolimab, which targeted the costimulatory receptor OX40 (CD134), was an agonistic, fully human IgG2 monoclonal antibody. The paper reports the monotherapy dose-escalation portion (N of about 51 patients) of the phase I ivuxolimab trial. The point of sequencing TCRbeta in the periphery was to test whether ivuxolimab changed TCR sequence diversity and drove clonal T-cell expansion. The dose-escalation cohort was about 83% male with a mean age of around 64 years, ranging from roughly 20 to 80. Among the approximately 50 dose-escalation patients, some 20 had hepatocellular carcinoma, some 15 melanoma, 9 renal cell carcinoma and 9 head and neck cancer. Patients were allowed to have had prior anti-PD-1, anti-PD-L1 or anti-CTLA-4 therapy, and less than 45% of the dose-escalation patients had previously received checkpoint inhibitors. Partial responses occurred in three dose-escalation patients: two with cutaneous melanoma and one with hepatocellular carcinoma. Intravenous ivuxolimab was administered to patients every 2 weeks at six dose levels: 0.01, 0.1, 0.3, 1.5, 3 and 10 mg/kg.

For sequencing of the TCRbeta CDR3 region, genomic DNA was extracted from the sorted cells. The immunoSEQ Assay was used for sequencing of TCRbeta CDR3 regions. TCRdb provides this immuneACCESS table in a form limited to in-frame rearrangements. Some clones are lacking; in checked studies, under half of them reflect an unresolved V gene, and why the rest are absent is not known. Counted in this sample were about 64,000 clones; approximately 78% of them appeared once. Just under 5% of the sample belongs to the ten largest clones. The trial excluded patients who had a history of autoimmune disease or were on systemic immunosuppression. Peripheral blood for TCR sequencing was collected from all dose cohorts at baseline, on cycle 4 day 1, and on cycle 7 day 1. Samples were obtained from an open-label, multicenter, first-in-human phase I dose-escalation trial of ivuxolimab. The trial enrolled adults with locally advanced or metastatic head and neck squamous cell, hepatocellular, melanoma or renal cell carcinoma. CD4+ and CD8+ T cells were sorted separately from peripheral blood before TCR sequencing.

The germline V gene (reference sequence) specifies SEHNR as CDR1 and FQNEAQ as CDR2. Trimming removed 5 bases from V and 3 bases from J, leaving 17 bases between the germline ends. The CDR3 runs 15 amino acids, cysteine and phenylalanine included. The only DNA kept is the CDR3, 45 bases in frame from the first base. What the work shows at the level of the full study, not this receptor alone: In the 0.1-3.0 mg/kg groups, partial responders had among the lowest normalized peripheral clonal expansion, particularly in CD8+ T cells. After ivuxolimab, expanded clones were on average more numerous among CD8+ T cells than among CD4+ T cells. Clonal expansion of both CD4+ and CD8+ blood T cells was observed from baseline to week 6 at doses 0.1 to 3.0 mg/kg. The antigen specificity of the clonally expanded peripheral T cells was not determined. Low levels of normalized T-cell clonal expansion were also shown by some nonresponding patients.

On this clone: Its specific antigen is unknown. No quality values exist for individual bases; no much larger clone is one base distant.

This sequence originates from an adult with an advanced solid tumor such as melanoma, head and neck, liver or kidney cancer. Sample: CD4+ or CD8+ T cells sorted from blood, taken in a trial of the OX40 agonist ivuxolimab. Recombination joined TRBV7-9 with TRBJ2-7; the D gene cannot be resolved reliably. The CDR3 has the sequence CASSPAWERNYEQYF. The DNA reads TGTGCCAGCAGCCCGGCTTGGGAACGAAACTACGAGCAGTACTTC.